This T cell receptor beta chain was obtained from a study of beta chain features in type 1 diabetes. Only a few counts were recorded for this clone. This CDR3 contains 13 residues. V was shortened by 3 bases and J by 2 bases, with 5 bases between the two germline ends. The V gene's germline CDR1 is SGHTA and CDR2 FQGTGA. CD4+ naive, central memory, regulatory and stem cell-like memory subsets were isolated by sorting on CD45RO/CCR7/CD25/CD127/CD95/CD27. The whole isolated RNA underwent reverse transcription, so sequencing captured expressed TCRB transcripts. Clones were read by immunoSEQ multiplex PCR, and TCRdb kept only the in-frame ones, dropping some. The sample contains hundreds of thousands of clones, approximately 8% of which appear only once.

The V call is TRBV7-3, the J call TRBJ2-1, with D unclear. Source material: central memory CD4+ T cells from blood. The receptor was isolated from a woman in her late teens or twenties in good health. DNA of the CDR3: TGTGCCAGCAGCTTTACCACCTACAATGAGCAGTTCTTC. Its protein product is CASSFTTYNEQFF.